A selection of T cell receptor beta chains follows, all from one sample in a study of cytomegalovirus exposure and HLA in healthy donors. Only in-frame clones appear in the TCRdb table, and some are missing; sequencing was by immunoSEQ multiplex PCR. Of about 92,000 clones detected, 90% to 95% appear once; the ten largest clones hold about 1%. Sequenced sample: PBMCs. These receptors originate from a woman aged 30 to 39 in good health and CMV-seropositive. The CDR3 runs from the conserved cysteine through the conserved F or W. The D gene is left open where the match is weak. Some rows mark clone size as missing; the rest say once, few, many or name a class of expanded clone.

v_call: TRBV14; clone_size: -; j_call: TRBJ2-3; d_call: -; cdr3_nt: TGTGCCAGCAGAGCTTTCGCCGCAGATACGCAGTATTTT; cdr3_aa: CASRAFAADTQYF
v_call: TRBV6-5; clone_size: -; j_call: TRBJ2-2; d_call: -; cdr3_nt: TGTGCCAGCAGTCGACAAGGGGCCACCGGGGAGCTGTTTTTT; cdr3_aa: CASSRQGATGELFF
v_call: TRBV7-8; clone_size: -; j_call: TRBJ2-7; d_call: TRBD1; cdr3_nt: TGTGCCAGCAGCGTACCGGGACAGGGCTTATGGTTC; cdr3_aa: CASSVPGQGLWF
v_call: TRBV4-3; clone_size: -; j_call: TRBJ2-1; d_call: -; cdr3_nt: TGCGCCAGCAGCCAAGATTACGGGGGCTCCTACAATGAGCAGTTCTTC; cdr3_aa: CASSQDYGGSYNEQFF
v_call: TRBV5-6; clone_size: -; j_call: TRBJ2-2; d_call: -; cdr3_nt: TGTGCCAGCAGACGGGGAAGGGCTTGGGACACCGGGGAGCTGTTTTTT; cdr3_aa: CASRRGRAWDTGELFF
v_call: TRBV27; clone_size: -; j_call: TRBJ2-7; d_call: TRBD1; cdr3_nt: TGTGCCAGCAGCACGACAGGGTCACGCTACGAGCAGTACTTC; cdr3_aa: CASSTTGSRYEQYF
v_call: TRBV6-1; clone_size: once; j_call: TRBJ1-2; d_call: TRBD1; cdr3_nt: TGTGCCAGTGGATTCGTGGGACAGGGGGGCTACACCTTC; cdr3_aa: CASGFVGQGGYTF
v_call: TRBV6-1; clone_size: -; j_call: TRBJ2-5; d_call: TRBD2; cdr3_nt: TGTGCCAGCAGTGTGACTAGCGGGAGAGCTGAGACCCAGTACTTC; cdr3_aa: CASSVTSGRAETQYF
v_call: TRBV19; clone_size: once; j_call: TRBJ2-5; d_call: TRBD1; cdr3_nt: TGTGCCAGTAGTATGTCACAGGGGGCGATGTACCAAGAGACCCAGTACTTC; cdr3_aa: CASSMSQGAMYQETQYF
v_call: TRBV11-3; clone_size: -; j_call: TRBJ2-1; d_call: -; cdr3_nt: TGTGCCAGCAGCTTAGGTAGCGGCCTCAATGAGCAGTTCTTC; cdr3_aa: CASSLGSGLNEQFF
v_call: TRBV19; clone_size: -; j_call: TRBJ2-5; d_call: -; cdr3_nt: TGTGCCAGTAGTATCCTGGACGGGGGCCAAGAGACCCAGTACTTC; cdr3_aa: CASSILDGGQETQYF
v_call: TRBV6-4; clone_size: -; j_call: TRBJ2-3; d_call: TRBD2; cdr3_nt: TGTGCCAGCAGCCGGGGGGTAACGGATACGCAGTATTTT; cdr3_aa: CASSRGVTDTQYF
v_call: TRBV11-2; clone_size: -; j_call: TRBJ1-5; d_call: TRBD1; cdr3_nt: TGTGCCAGCAGCTTAGAGGCAGGGGGCGTTCAGCCCCAGCATTTT; cdr3_aa: CASSLEAGGVQPQHF
v_call: TRBV19; clone_size: -; j_call: TRBJ2-1; d_call: TRBD2; cdr3_nt: TGTGCCAGCGGCGGGAGGACTAGCTCCTACAATGAGCAGTTCTTC; cdr3_aa: CASGGRTSSYNEQFF
v_call: TRBV5-5; clone_size: -; j_call: TRBJ2-2; d_call: TRBD2; cdr3_nt: TGTGCCAGCAGTATCGCGGGAGCCGACACCGGGGAGCTGTTTTTT; cdr3_aa: CASSIAGADTGELFF
v_call: TRBV5-4; clone_size: -; j_call: TRBJ2-2; d_call: -; cdr3_nt: TGTGCCAGCAGCCTACTACAGGGTGGCACCGGGGAGCTGTTTTTT; cdr3_aa: CASSLLQGGTGELFF
v_call: TRBV5-5; clone_size: -; j_call: TRBJ2-7; d_call: -; cdr3_nt: TGTGCCAGCAGCCCCGATTCCGGGAACAACGAGCAGTACTTC; cdr3_aa: CASSPDSGNNEQYF
v_call: TRBV28; clone_size: -; j_call: TRBJ2-5; d_call: -; cdr3_nt: TGTGCCAGCAGTTTATCCCGAGAGACCCAGTACTTC; cdr3_aa: CASSLSRETQYF
v_call: TRBV7-9; clone_size: once; j_call: TRBJ2-5; d_call: -; cdr3_nt: TGTGCCAGCAGCACAGGGACATACGAGACCCAGTACTTC; cdr3_aa: CASSTGTYETQYF
v_call: TRBV12-2; clone_size: -; j_call: TRBJ2-7; d_call: -; cdr3_nt: TGTGCAAGTCGCTTAGCTGGACAGGGACCGTACTTC; cdr3_aa: CASRLAGQGPYF
v_call: TRBV7-2; clone_size: once; j_call: TRBJ1-1; d_call: -; cdr3_nt: TGTGCCAGCAGCTTATCAGGGCACGGCGGGAACACTGAAGCTTTCTTT; cdr3_aa: CASSLSGHGGNTEAFF
v_call: TRBV27; clone_size: once; j_call: TRBJ2-2; d_call: -; cdr3_nt: TGTGCCAGCAGTCAGGCGGGCACCGGGGAGCTGTTTTTT; cdr3_aa: CASSQAGTGELFF
v_call: TRBV5-1; clone_size: once; j_call: TRBJ2-1; d_call: -; cdr3_nt: TGCGCCAGCAGCGTACAGGGCGGCAATGAGCAGTTCTTC; cdr3_aa: CASSVQGGNEQFF
v_call: TRBV5-1; clone_size: -; j_call: TRBJ2-5; d_call: TRBD2; cdr3_nt: TGCGCCAGCAGCTGGACTAGTCGGGACCAAGAGACCCAGTACTTC; cdr3_aa: CASSWTSRDQETQYF